The rows below give T cell receptor beta chains drawn from one sample of a study of blood T cell repertoires in COVID-19. The method was immunoSEQ multiplex PCR; TCRdb's version includes in-frame clones alone and lacks a portion of them. The table records roughly 50,000 clones, 85% to 90% of them present only once. The sequencing sample was made of peripheral blood. The receptor set was obtained from an elderly man with acute or convalescent COVID-19. Both conserved end residues are part of each CDR3. Each record gives: CDR3 protein, CDR3 DNA, J gene, V gene, clone size, D gene. A D gene is named only where the DNA matches it firmly. Only some rows state a clone size, as once, few, many or a class for expanded clones.

CASSPSRGAYNEQFF | TGTGCCAGCAGCCCGTCTCGGGGGGCATACAATGAGCAGTTCTTC | TRBJ2-1 | TRBV3-1/TRBV3-2 | NA | NA
CATSQDRGNTIYF | TGTGCCACCAGCCAGGACAGGGGGAACACCATATATTTT | TRBJ1-3 | TRBV15 | NA | TRBD1
CASSQDGSTGTSPRDTQYF | TGTGCCAGCAGCCAAGATGGTAGTACGGGGACTAGTCCCAGGGATACGCAGTATTTT | TRBJ2-3 | TRBV4-2 | NA | TRBD2
CAISAQGGEQYF | TGTGCCATCAGTGCACAGGGGGGCGAGCAGTACTTC | TRBJ2-7 | TRBV10-3 | NA | TRBD1
CASSLRGGSYNEQFF | TGTGCCAGCAGCTTACGGGGGGGGTCCTACAATGAGCAGTTCTTC | TRBJ2-1 | TRBV11-3 | NA | TRBD2
CSARVPPVTF | TGCAGTGCCCGAGTCCCGCCTGTCACCTTC | TRBJ1-2 | TRBV20-1 | once | NA
CASSLGWGGEKLFF | TGCGCCAGCAGCCTCGGATGGGGGGGTGAAAAACTGTTTTTT | TRBJ1-4 | TRBV5-1 | NA | NA
CASSYDRGYGYTF | TGTGCCAGCAGTTACGACAGGGGGTATGGCTACACCTTC | TRBJ1-2 | TRBV6-5 | NA | TRBD1
CASSQTPGGRNEKLFF | TGCGCCAGCAGCCAGACACCAGGGGGCCGGAATGAAAAACTGTTTTTT | TRBJ1-4 | TRBV4-1 | once | TRBD1
CASSGLERRGGSYNEQFF | TGTGCCAGCAGCGGCTTGGAAAGGCGGGGGGGCTCCTACAATGAGCAGTTCTTC | TRBJ2-1 | TRBV7-9 | NA | TRBD2
CASRGHGDSYEQYF | TGTGCCAGTAGGGGACACGGCGACTCCTACGAGCAGTACTTC | TRBJ2-7 | TRBV19 | NA | NA
CASSPPGGLTEAFF | TGTGCCAGCAGCCCCCCCGGGGGGCTCACTGAAGCTTTCTTT | TRBJ1-1 | TRBV5-4 | NA | NA
CASRGQLSHYEQYF | TGTGCCAGCAGAGGACAGCTATCGCACTACGAGCAGTACTTC | TRBJ2-7 | TRBV6-5 | NA | NA
CATSSRTGAYEQYF | TGTGCCACCAGCTCTCGGACGGGAGCCTACGAGCAGTACTTC | TRBJ2-7 | TRBV15 | NA | NA
CASRHSTGRGNQPQHF | TGTGCAAGTCGCCATTCGACAGGACGGGGAAATCAGCCCCAGCATTTT | TRBJ1-5 | TRBV12-2 | NA | NA
CAISDPGSGSNEKLFF | TGTGCCATCAGTGATCCAGGGTCTGGTTCTAATGAAAAACTGTTTTTT | TRBJ1-4 | TRBV10-3 | NA | NA
CASSPPAGAQGDTQYF | TGCGCCAGCAGCCCCCCGGCAGGGGCCCAGGGGGATACGCAGTATTTT | TRBJ2-3 | TRBV5-1 | NA | NA
CASSEGLAAETQYF | TGTGCCAGCAGTGAAGGTCTAGCGGCGGAGACCCAGTACTTC | TRBJ2-5 | TRBV2 | NA | TRBD2
CASSYKGIPRGNTEAFF | TGTGCCAGCAGTTACAAGGGGATCCCGAGAGGGAACACTGAAGCTTTCTTT | TRBJ1-1 | TRBV6-2/TRBV6-3 | NA | NA
CASSSRFTTGELFF | TGTGCCAGCAGTTCGCGGTTTACCACCGGGGAGCTGTTTTTT | TRBJ2-2 | TRBV7-9 | NA | NA
CASSSQGSQETQYF | TGCGCCAGCAGCTCACAGGGTTCCCAAGAGACCCAGTACTTC | TRBJ2-5 | TRBV5-1 | NA | NA
CASSPEPGGKLEAFF | TGCGCCAGCAGCCCCGAACCCGGCGGGAAACTTGAAGCTTTCTTT | TRBJ1-1 | TRBV5-1 | few | NA
CASSQDLATAGSSGANVLTF | TGTGCCAGCAGCCAAGATCTGGCGACGGCAGGGTCGTCTGGGGCCAACGTCCTGACTTTC | TRBJ2-6 | TRBV4-2 | NA | NA
CASSIQGAGNTIYF | TGTGCCAGTAGTATTCAGGGGGCTGGAAACACCATATATTTT | TRBJ1-3 | TRBV19 | NA | TRBD1
CASRTGGESYEQYF | TGTGCCAGCAGGACAGGGGGCGAATCCTACGAGCAGTACTTC | TRBJ2-7 | TRBV28 | once | TRBD1
CASSPSSAVDEKLFF | TGCGCCAGCAGCCCATCCTCAGCGGTAGATGAAAAACTGTTTTTT | TRBJ1-4 | TRBV5-1 | NA | NA
CASSQLPGLAGGRGTDTQYF | TGTGCCAGCAGCCAGCTACCCGGACTAGCGGGGGGCCGGGGGACAGATACGCAGTATTTT | TRBJ2-3 | TRBV3-1/TRBV3-2 | NA | TRBD2
CASSDSRGPLHF | TGTGCCAGCAGTGACTCACGGGGACCCCTCCACTTT | TRBJ1-6 | TRBV6-4 | NA | NA
CASSESGRPGAREPQHF | TGTGCCAGCAGTGAATCCGGAAGGCCAGGGGCCCGGGAGCCCCAGCATTTT | TRBJ1-5 | TRBV2 | NA | NA
CASSQGSSGRNEKLFF | TGCGCCAGCAGCCAAGGTTCCTCGGGGAGAAATGAAAAACTGTTTTTT | TRBJ1-4 | TRBV4-1 | NA | NA
CASTLGRPALAKNIQYF | TGTGCCAGCACCCTTGGGAGGCCGGCGCTAGCCAAAAACATTCAGTACTTC | TRBJ2-4 | TRBV2 | NA | NA
CASSPPGALPDTQYF | TGTGCCAGCAGCCCCCCCGGAGCGTTGCCAGATACGCAGTATTTT | TRBJ2-3 | TRBV7-2 | NA | NA
CASAAAEYYGYTF | TGTGCCAGCGCCGCCGCAGAATACTATGGCTACACCTTC | TRBJ1-2 | TRBV6-5 | once | NA